These 25 T cell receptor beta chains originate from one sample sequenced in a study of blood T cell repertoires in COVID-19. Assay used: immunoSEQ multiplex PCR; TCRdb lists only in-frame clones, some missing. The table has more than 250,000 clones, approximately 88% seen once. Source material: peripheral blood. These TCRs come from a woman aged 25 to 39 with COVID-19, enrolled during active disease.

This clone was observed a handful of times. This sample also contains other DNA sequences that code for the same CDR3. The chain combines TRBV19 with TRBJ1-1; D not certain. Germline lookup yields CDR1 LNHDA and CDR2 SQIVND (reference sequence). CDR3 length: 13 residues. V was pared by 1 base and J by 4 bases, with 7 bases between. The CDR3 coding sequence is TGTGCCAGTAGTATAGGGGCTCGCACTGAAGCTTTCTTT. Translation: CASSIGARTEAFF. Full variable domain (outside the CDR3, taken from reference TRBV19 and TRBJ1-1): DGGITQSPKYLFRKEGQNVTLSCEQNLNHDAMYWYRQDPGQGLRLIYYSQIVNDFQKGDIAEGYSVSREKKESFPLTVTSAQKNPTAFYLCASSIGARTEAFFGQGTRLTVV.

The rearrangement joins TRBV12-3 or TRBV12-4 to TRBJ1-2, with D maybe TRBD1 (6 bases). The V and J ends lost 5 bases and 3 bases respectively, with 10 bases between them. The CDR3 runs 13 residues. CDR3 DNA: TGTGCCAGCAGTAAACAGGGCTACTATGGCTACACCTTC. Its protein product is CASSKQGYYGYTF.

The chain employs TRBV6-6 and TRBJ2-2, with D perhaps TRBD2 (5 bases). CDR3 length equals 13 residues. In germline, CDR1 is MNHNY, CDR2 SVGAGI (reference sequence). Deletions cut 10 bases from V and 0 bases from J, with 9 bases between. The CDR3: CAIRDPNTGELFF. The CDR3, as DNA: TGTGCCATCCGGGATCCGAACACCGGGGAGCTGTTTTTT.

The chain joins TRBV7-8 to TRBJ2-7; tentative D call: TRBD2 (5 bases). V was pared by 3 bases and J by 3 bases, with 12 bases between. The germline V gene has CDR1 SGHVS and CDR2 FQNEAQ. The CDR3 sequence is 14 residues long. Written as DNA, the CDR3 is TGTGCCAGCAGCTTGGGAGTTCGCAGCTACGAGCAGTACGTC. This gives the protein CASSLGVRSYEQYV.

The J gene is TRBJ2-1, the V gene TRBV5-4; 13 nucleotides agree with TRBD2. V lost 3 bases, J lost 6 bases, and 6 bases stayed unmatched. The CDR3 sequence is 16 residues long. Per the germline V gene, CDR1 is SGHNT and CDR2 is YYREEE (reference sequence). The CDR3 DNA sequence: TGTGCCAGCAGCTCCCGGACTAGCGGGGGTGGCAATGAGCAGTTCTTC. This sequence encodes CASSSRTSGGGNEQFF.

The gene calls are TRBV11-2 and TRBJ1-1, with TRBD1 as a possible D gene (5 bases). Trimming pared 2 bases from V and 3 bases from J, leaving 16 bases between. The CDR3 totals 16 residues. Germline V gene data show CDR1 as SGHAT and CDR2 as FQNNGV. Here the CDR3 reads CASSLIRQTLDTEAFF. The CDR3 DNA sequence: TGTGCCAGCAGCTTAATACGACAGACCCTTGACACTGAAGCTTTCTTT.

This clone was detected only once. The chain combines TRBV11-2 with TRBJ1-1; D not certain. Germline CDR1 is SGHAT and CDR2 is FQNNGV. Trimming shortened V by 4 bases and J by 0 bases, and 12 bases separated the two germline ends. The CDR3 spans 15 residues. The DNA for the CDR3 is TGTGCCAGCAGCTCCACCCCCGCAGTGAACACTGAAGCTTTCTTT. Protein: CASSSTPAVNTEAFF. The entire variable domain, with the rest obtained from reference TRBV11-2 and TRBJ1-1, is as follows: EAGVAQSPRYKIIEKRQSVAFWCNPISGHATLYWYQQILGQGPKLLIQFQNNGVVDDSQLPKDRFSAERLKGVDSTLKIQPAKLEDSAVYLCASSSTPAVNTEAFFGQGTRLTVV.

CDR3 in amino acids: CASSLGTGGEAFF. CDR3 DNA sequence: TGTGCCAGCAGCCTTGGGACAGGGGGTGAAGCTTTCTTT. V and J are TRBV9 and TRBJ1-1, with TRBD1 matching over 11 bases. The length of the CDR3 is 13 residues. V was pared by 4 bases and J by 7 bases, with 3 bases of the junction left unmatched. Germline V gives CDR1 SGDLS, CDR2 YYNGEE.

This chain connects TRBV3-1 (or the pseudogene TRBV3-2) to TRBJ2-1, with D perhaps TRBD2 (5 bases). The CDR3 runs 14 residues. The V end was cut by 7 bases, the J end by 4 bases, with 14 bases between. CDR1 is LGHDT and CDR2 is YNNKEL in the germline V gene (reference sequence). The CDR3 is CASTPGGGYNEQFF. The CDR3 DNA reads as TGTGCCAGCACCCCCGGAGGCGGTTACAATGAGCAGTTCTTC.

The V and J genes are TRBV24-1 and TRBJ1-2; D is ambiguous. This CDR3 is 12 amino acids long. Germline CDR1 reads KGHDR; CDR2 reads SFDVKD. The V end lost 4 bases, the J end lost 3 bases, and 5 bases lay between the germline ends. CDR3 residues: CATSDRDYGYTF. The CDR3 region has the DNA TGTGCCACCAGTGACCGGGACTATGGCTACACCTTC.

The chain joins TRBV5-6 to TRBJ1-5, with D possibly being TRBD1 (6 bases). The germline gives CDR1 SGHDT, CDR2 YYEEEE. This CDR3 spans 14 amino acids. Trimming took off 2 bases at V and 7 bases at J, with 13 bases between the two ends. CDR3 residues: CASSFSGERQPQHF. CDR3 bases: TGTGCCAGCAGCTTTTCAGGGGAGAGACAGCCCCAGCATTTT. The complete variable domain, with remaining parts taken from reference TRBV5-6 and TRBJ1-5, reads DAGVTQSPTHLIKTRGQQVTLRCSPKSGHDTVSWYQQALGQGPQFIFQYYEEEERQRGNFPDRFSGHQFPNYSSELNVNALLLGDSALYLCASSFSGERQPQHFGDGTRLSIL.

V usage is TRBV2 and J usage is TRBJ1-2, with D possibly being TRBD1 (6 bases). The CDR3 is made up of 11 amino acids. V lost 6 bases to trimming and J lost 7 bases, with 9 bases between them. Germline values: CDR1 SNHLY, CDR2 FYNNEI. CDR3 loop: CASSRGGGYTF. The CDR3 nucleotides are TGTGCCAGCAGCAGGGGTGGTGGCTACACCTTC.

This clone was seen only a few times. The sample has other DNA sequences that encode this CDR3 too. The chain uses TRBV7-3 and TRBJ2-3, with 14 bases aligning to TRBD2. Germline V gives CDR1 SGHTA, CDR2 FQGTGA. With 4 bases clipped from V and 4 bases from J, the junction kept 4 bases outside the gene matches. The CDR3 totals 16 residues. CDR3 protein: CASSSGTSGGADTQYF. CDR3 nucleotides: TGTGCCAGCAGCTCCGGGACTAGCGGGGGTGCAGATACGCAGTATTTT. Drawing the rest from reference TRBV7-3 and TRBJ2-3, the complete variable domain is GAGVSQTPSNKVTEKGKYVELRCDPISGHTALYWYRQSLGQGPEFLIYFQGTGAADDSGLPNDRFFAVRPEGSVSTLKIQRTERGDSAVYLCASSSGTSGGADTQYFGPGTRLTVL.

This sequence joins TRBV14 and TRBJ2-1; D is uncertain. With 4 bases removed from V and 0 bases from J, the gap between germline ends came to 4 bases. CDR3 size: 13 residues. CDR1 is SGHDN, CDR2 FVKESK, per germline. Written as DNA, the CDR3 is TGTGCCAGCAGCCTTAGCTCCTACAATGAGCAGTTCTTC. This encodes CASSLSSYNEQFF.

V is TRBV7-2 and J is TRBJ1-6; D uncertain. Germline lookup yields CDR1 SGHTA and CDR2 FQGNSA. Trimming left V 4 bases short and J 7 bases short, with 14 bases between. The CDR3 has 15 amino acids. The DNA for the CDR3 is TGTGCCAGCAGCTCGGCCGGGTTCGGGAATTCACCCCTCCACTTT. This translates into CASSSAGFGNSPLHF.

The chain is built from TRBV9 and TRBJ1-6; D gene unclear. The germline V gene encodes CDR1 SGDLS and CDR2 YYNGEE. The CDR3 extends over 15 amino acids. V was shortened by 3 bases and J by 4 bases, with 11 bases between the two germline ends. CDR3 coding DNA: TGTGCCAGCAGCGCCCGGGAGGAGTATAATTCACCCCTCCACTTT. Its translation is CASSAREEYNSPLHF.

The chain has TRBV19 and TRBJ2-1; 10 bases are shared with TRBD2. Germline-derived CDR1 and CDR2 are LNHDA and SQIVND (reference sequence). V dropped 4 bases and J dropped 8; count of bases not matched to a gene: 8. The CDR3 covers 15 residues. CDR3 in DNA: TGTGCCAGTAGTAGGAGCGGGGGGGCCTTTGATGAGCAGTTCTTC. Residues: CASSRSGGAFDEQFF.

The rearrangement joins TRBV18 to TRBJ1-5; D call uncertain. Germline loops: CDR1 KGHSH, CDR2 LQKENI. The CDR3 sequence is 14 residues long. Trimming removed 1 base from V and 8 bases from J, with 12 bases in between. The CDR3 DNA follows: TGTGCCAGCTCACCACTCCCCGGGTCCGAGCCCCAGCATTTT. It is translated as CASSPLPGSEPQHF.

CDR3 sequence reads: CASSPGTTGAFF. CDR3 bases: TGTGCCAGCAGTCCCGGGACCACAGGGGCTTTCTTT. The rearrangement uses TRBV6-6 and TRBJ1-1; TRBD1 might be the D (6 bases). From germline, CDR1 is MNHNY and CDR2 SVGAGI (reference sequence). Deletions cut 5 bases from V and 11 bases from J, with 15 bases between. The CDR3 totals 12 residues.

V gene TRBV4-3 combines with J gene TRBJ2-1; TRBD1 agrees at 10 bases. The CDR3 extends over 16 amino acids. CDR1 LGHNA and CDR2 YSLEER come from the germline V gene. Trimming cost V 0 bases and J 4 bases; bases outside gene matches: 3. The CDR3 region has the DNA TGCGCCAGCAGCCAAGACGGGACAGGGGAGTACAATGAGCAGTTCTTC. It specifies CASSQDGTGEYNEQFF.

This clone is a singleton in its sample. This chain connects TRBV2 to TRBJ1-5; D gene unclear. CDR1 is SNHLY, CDR2 FYNNEI, per germline. This CDR3 is 15 amino acids long. Trimming pared 2 bases from V and 3 bases from J, leaving 11 bases between. The CDR3 DNA follows: TGTGCCAGCAGTGAACCCCCCAGGCTCAATCAGCCCCAGCATTTT. This encodes CASSEPPRLNQPQHF.

This clone appeared once. This chain connects TRBV6-4 to TRBJ1-2; 9 bases line up with TRBD1. CDR1 is MRHNA, CDR2 SNTAGT, per germline. The CDR3 is 14 residues long. V was clipped by 4 bases and J by 7 bases; unmatched bases: 7. CDR3: CASSARQGGSGYTF. For the CDR3, the DNA is TGTGCCAGCAGTGCCAGACAGGGGGGTAGTGGCTACACCTTC.

This chain links TRBV30 with TRBJ2-5; a possible D gene is TRBD1 (6 bases). CDR3 length: 13 residues. Germline assignment: CDR1 GTSNPN and CDR2 SVGIG (reference sequence). The V end lost 2 bases, the J end lost 5 bases, and 12 bases lay between the germline ends. The CDR3 nucleotides are TGTGCCTGGAGTTCAGGACAGTCGGAGACCCAGTACTTC. Residues: CAWSSGQSETQYF.

This chain links TRBV19 with TRBJ1-5, with D possibly TRBD1 on 5 matching bases. V shed 8 bases and J shed 4 bases, with 12 bases lying between them. The CDR3 contains 13 residues. Per the germline V gene, CDR1 is LNHDA and CDR2 is SQIVND (reference sequence). The CDR3 sequence is CASGNRNNQPQHF. The CDR3 DNA sequence: TGTGCCAGTGGGAACAGGAATAATCAGCCCCAGCATTTT. Based on the CDR3 plus reference TRBV19 and TRBJ1-5, the full variable domain is DGGITQSPKYLFRKEGQNVTLSCEQNLNHDAMYWYRQDPGQGLRLIYYSQIVNDFQKGDIAEGYSVSREKKESFPLTVTSAQKNPTAFYLCASGNRNNQPQHFGDGTRLSIL.

The V and J genes are TRBV6-4 and TRBJ2-1; D not certain. The CDR3 consists of 13 residues. V shed 10 bases and J shed 4 bases, with 14 bases lying between them. Germline CDR1 and CDR2: MRHNA and SNTAGT. CDR3 loop: CATPVARYNEQFF. The CDR3, as DNA: TGTGCCACCCCGGTAGCTCGGTACAATGAGCAGTTCTTC.